These 12 T cell receptor beta chains originate from one sample sequenced in a study of shared clonotypes between healthy human individuals. Naive CD8 cells lacked CD45RO and underwent positive selection for CCR7, leaving out terminally differentiated effector memory CD45RA+ cells. The data were produced by immunoSEQ multiplex PCR, yet TCRdb's version contains in-frame clones alone and is incomplete. The table includes some 2.1 million clones, approximately 95% detected once. Specimen: naive CD8+ T cells sorted from blood. The receptors derive from a man aged 18 to 30 in good health.

The rearrangement links TRBV5-4 to TRBJ2-7; no clear D gene. The CDR3 is 13 residues long. Trimming removed 1 base from V and 0 bases from J, with 5 bases in between. The V gene's germline CDR1 is SGHNT and CDR2 YYREEE (reference sequence). CDR3 loop: CASSLTPSYEQYF. The CDR3 region has the DNA TGTGCCAGCAGCTTGACACCCTCCTACGAGCAGTACTTC.

V is TRBV7-2 and J is TRBJ2-7; D possibly corresponds to TRBD1 (7 bases). Trimming removed 0 bases from V and 1 base from J, with 16 bases in between. The CDR3 is made up of 17 amino acids. Looked up from germline, CDR1 is SGHTA and CDR2 is FQGNSA. The DNA of the CDR3 is TGTGCCAGCAGCTTAGCCCCCCAGGGGGGAATTTCCTACGAGCAGTACTTC. Translation gives CASSLAPQGGISYEQYF.

The J gene is TRBJ2-7, the V gene TRBV6-1; D possibly corresponds to TRBD1 (5 bases). The germline V and J ends were trimmed by 1 base and 3 bases, with 7 bases remaining between them. CDR1 and CDR2 from the germline V gene are MNHNS and SASEGT. This CDR3 is 13 amino acids long. CDR3 coding DNA: TGTGCCAGCAGTGAAGACGACAGCTACGAGCAGTACTTC. Protein sequence: CASSEDDSYEQYF.

V and J are TRBV5-4 and TRBJ2-7, with a possible D match to TRBD1 (5 bases). V shed 1 base and J shed 5 bases, with 19 bases lying between them. CDR1 and CDR2 from the germline V gene are SGHNT and YYREEE (reference sequence). This CDR3 is built from 16 residues. CDR3 residues: CASSLFASGNPHEQYF. The CDR3 DNA reads as TGTGCCAGCAGCTTGTTCGCCTCAGGGAATCCCCACGAGCAGTACTTC.

The CDR3 region is CASSMGPASGELFF. The CDR3 DNA is TGTGCCAGTAGTATGGGCCCGGCGTCCGGGGAGCTGTTTTTT. The chain links TRBV19 to TRBJ2-2; D is uncertain. Per the germline V gene, CDR1 is LNHDA and CDR2 is SQIVND (reference sequence). V lost 3 bases and J 6 bases, leaving 11 bases between the germline ends. The CDR3 has 14 residues. Looking up the rest from reference TRBV19 and TRBJ2-2 gives the full variable domain: DGGITQSPKYLFRKEGQNVTLSCEQNLNHDAMYWYRQDPGQGLRLIYYSQIVNDFQKGDIAEGYSVSREKKESFPLTVTSAQKNPTAFYLCASSMGPASGELFFGEGSRLTVL.

This rearrangement joins TRBV7-9 to TRBJ1-1; the D is unclear. Germline V CDR1 and CDR2: SEHNR, FQNEAQ (reference sequence). V shed 0 bases and J shed 7 bases, with 6 bases lying between them. This CDR3 region has 12 residues. In DNA form, the CDR3 reads TGTGCCAGCAGCTTAGCGCTAAATGAAGCTTTCTTT. Its protein product is CASSLALNEAFF. Full variable domain (remainder filled in from reference TRBV7-9 and TRBJ1-1): DTGVSQNPRHKITKRGQNVTFRCDPISEHNRLYWYRQTLGQGPEFLTYFQNEAQLEKSRLLSDRFSAERPKGSFSTLEIQRTEQGDSAMYLCASSLALNEAFFGQGTRLTVV.

For the CDR3, the DNA is TGTGCCAGCAGCTTAACCAATCAACGGACAGGCTTTGACACTGAAGCTTTCTTT. It translates to CASSLTNQRTGFDTEAFF. This sequence joins TRBV13 and TRBJ1-1; 7 bases fit TRBD1. Trimming at V came to 2 bases and at J to 3 bases, leaving 15 bases not matched to a gene. This CDR3 comprises 18 residues. The germline V gene has CDR1 PRHDT and CDR2 FYEKMQ (reference sequence).

The chain combines TRBV9 with TRBJ1-1, with no clear D. This CDR3 has 14 amino acids. Trimming took off 3 bases at V and 3 bases at J, with 12 bases between the two ends. Germline V lookup: CDR1 SGDLS, CDR2 YYNGEE. This CDR3 reads CASSARTSYTEAFF. Written as DNA, the CDR3 is TGTGCCAGCAGCGCCCGGACCTCTTACACTGAAGCTTTCTTT. The variable domain in full, with the rest retrieved from reference TRBV9 and TRBJ1-1, is DSGVTQTPKHLITATGQRVTLRCSPRSGDLSVYWYQQSLDQGLQFLIQYYNGEERAKGNILERFSAQQFPDLHSELNLSSLELGDSALYFCASSARTSYTEAFFGQGTRLTVV.

This clone showed up just a few times. Other DNA variants within this sample encode the same CDR3. The chain combines TRBV27 with TRBJ2-5, with D perhaps TRBD1 or TRBD2 (5 bases each). The CDR3 has 13 amino acids. CDR1 is MNHEY and CDR2 is SMNVEV in the germline V gene (reference sequence). The ends were cut back, 1 base at V and 2 bases at J, with 5 bases in the middle. The CDR3 DNA follows: TGTGCCAGCAGTTTATGGGGGCAAGAGACCCAGTACTTC. Residues: CASSLWGQETQYF.

The CDR3 nucleotides read TGTGCCAGCAGTTACGTCGGGGAGCTGTTTTTT. This gives the protein CASSYVGELFF. The chain links TRBV6-5 to TRBJ2-2; D remains ambiguous. Looked up from germline, CDR1 is MNHEY and CDR2 is SVGAGI. V shed 2 bases and J shed 7 bases, with 2 bases lying between them. The CDR3 spans 11 residues.

The V and J genes are TRBV5-1 and TRBJ2-7; 9 bases match TRBD1. V lost 7 bases and J lost 0; bases outside the gene matches: 2. This CDR3 has 13 amino acids. Germline assignment: CDR1 SGHRS and CDR2 YFSETQ. The DNA of the CDR3 is TGCGCCAGCGAGGACAGGGGCTCCTACGAGCAGTACTTC. This encodes CASEDRGSYEQYF.

Remarks on this clone: This sample includes further DNA sequences coding for the same CDR3. The CDR3 loop reads CASSLGGQNYEQYF. The DNA for the CDR3 is TGTGCCAGCAGTTTGGGGGGACAGAACTACGAGCAGTACTTC. The gene calls are TRBV27 and TRBJ2-7; perhaps TRBD1 as D (7 bases). Germline V gene lookup returns CDR1 MNHEY and CDR2 SMNVEV (reference sequence). CDR3 size: 14 residues. With 3 bases removed from V and 3 bases from J, the gap between germline ends came to 12 bases.